Here is one T cell receptor (beta chain) with its context. The antigen is not known. Until DNA extraction, the samples held between roughly 1-10 million cryopreserved PBMC. The record originates from a study of long-term antiretroviral therapy in people with HIV. Findings and limits, study-wide: Blood sampling spanned 2004 to 2017, possibly under older ART regimens.

At survey level, the immunoSEQ assay was run in its v3.0 version. Method: immunoSEQ multiplex PCR; TCRdb's copy keeps in-frame clones and lacks some. Of some 25,000 clones listed, 70% to 85% are singletons. This CDR3 spans 15 amino acids. After removal of 5 bases from V and 0 bases from J, the junction contained 3 bases not matched to a gene. Germline V lookup: CDR1 SGHNT, CDR2 YENEEA. The material was unsorted PBMCs, obtained 3 years after starting antiretroviral therapy. The TCR was taken from a man aged 50-60 years with HIV. The V call is TRBV11-3, the J call TRBJ2-1, with 8 bases aligning to TRBD2. CDR3 region: CASSLSGNSYNEQFF. CDR3 nucleotides: TGTGCCAGCAGCCTTAGCGGGAACTCCTACAATGAGCAGTTCTTC.